Following are 14 T cell receptor beta chains from one sample sequenced in a study of post-analysis software for immune sequencing data (dated by TCRdb to the mid-2010s). Findings and caveats that apply to the study as a whole: Patients showed significantly higher frequencies than controls for a few TRBV segments, among them TRBV5-6, TRBV5-1 and TRBV20-1.

What these receptors recognize is not known. Library generation was performed with PCR. Instrument used: Illumina HiSeq 2500. To reduce PCR and sequencing biases, unique molecular identifiers were incorporated into the TCR beta cDNA libraries. TCRdb passed the public sequencing reads through fastp at Q25 and MiXCR, retaining productive beta sequences. Entries that share a CDR3 protein sequence are merged under the most common genes and DNA. The sample includes some 700,000 distinct CDR3 sequences, with around 64% observed a single time. The ten top clones hold approximately 10% of the sample. The sample comprised blood. Every receptor here comes from a girl aged 2-9 years with multiple sclerosis.

The V and J genes are TRBV29-1 and TRBJ1-2, with D hard to call. The germline gives CDR1 SQVTM, CDR2 ANQGSEA. The CDR3 contains 11 residues. Trimming removed 5 bases from V and 0 bases from J, with 4 bases in between. CDR3: CSVLSNYGYTF. As DNA, the CDR3 is TGCAGCGTTCTATCTAACTATGGCTACACCTTC.

This rearrangement joins TRBV12-3 or TRBV12-4 to TRBJ2-7, with 12 bases fitting TRBD2. Losses at the gene ends were 5 bases for V and 5 bases for J; bases not matched to a gene: 22. This CDR3 region has 20 residues. The CDR3 DNA is TGTGCCAGCAGTCCCCGACGGGGGCCCCAGACTAGCGGGAGCATCCACGAGCAGTACTTC. Its protein product is CASSPRRGPQTSGSIHEQYF.

The V call is TRBV7-2, the J call TRBJ1-2; the match to TRBD1 covers 7 bases. This CDR3 contains 15 residues. Unmatched junction bases numbered 10, after V lost 5 bases and J lost 4 bases. Germline V CDR1 and CDR2: SGHTA, FQGNSA. CDR3 DNA: TGTGCCAGCAGCACTTCCGGGACAGAACGCTATGGCTACACCTTC. Protein product: CASSTSGTERYGYTF.

V usage is TRBV7-6 and J usage is TRBJ2-1; TRBD2 agrees at 11 bases. CDR1 SGHVS and CDR2 FNYEAQ come from the germline V gene. CDR3 length equals 15 residues. V shed 5 bases, J shed 4 bases, and the junction held 4 bases outside the gene matches. Written as DNA, the CDR3 is TGTGCCAGCAGCGCGGGACTAGCGGAATACAATGAGCAGTTCTTC. Amino acids: CASSAGLAEYNEQFF.

This sequence joins TRBV10-3 and TRBJ2-5; no clear D. CDR1 is ENHRY and CDR2 is SYGVKD in the germline V gene. The CDR3 consists of 13 residues. V was pared by 10 bases and J by 5 bases, with 17 bases between. The CDR3 protein is CATSPRVTETQYF. The CDR3 DNA is TGTGCCACCAGCCCCCGAGTCACTGAGACCCAGTACTTC.

The chain employs TRBV6-1 and TRBJ2-1; 9 nucleotides align to TRBD1. CDR3 length: 13 amino acids. After removal of 5 bases from V and 8 bases from J, the junction contained 4 bases not matched to a gene. Looked up from germline, CDR1 is MNHNS and CDR2 is SASEGT. The chain's CDR3 is CASSPWDRDEQFF. CDR3 nucleotide sequence: TGTGCCAGCAGTCCCTGGGACAGGGATGAGCAGTTCTTC.

This rearrangement joins TRBV5-1 to TRBJ2-3; TRBD2 aligns across 14 bases. V dropped 3 bases and J dropped 0; count of bases not matched to a gene: 9. This CDR3 comprises 19 residues. Per germline, CDR1 SGHRS and CDR2 YFSETQ. This CDR3 reads CASSSTGTSGGASTDTQYF. In DNA, the CDR3 is TGCGCCAGCAGCTCCACGGGGACTAGCGGGGGTGCTAGCACAGATACGCAGTATTTT.

The rearrangement joins TRBV5-6 to TRBJ2-1; 7 nucleotides agree with TRBD2. From germline, CDR1 is SGHDT and CDR2 YYEEEE. Trimming removed 3 bases from V and 4 bases from J; junction bases left unmatched: 4. This CDR3 comprises 14 residues. This CDR3 reads CASSWLSGYNEQFF. CDR3 nucleotides: TGTGCCAGCAGCTGGCTTAGCGGGTACAATGAGCAGTTCTTC.

This chain uses TRBV5-1 with TRBJ2-7, with 7 nucleotides matching TRBD2. From germline, CDR1 is SGHRS and CDR2 YFSETQ. This CDR3 spans 12 amino acids. The trim removed 7 bases at V and 0 bases at J, leaving 1 base unmatched. The CDR3 DNA sequence: TGCGCCAGCCGGGACTACTCCTACGAGCAGTACTTC. Protein sequence: CASRDYSYEQYF.

This clonotype turned up a few times. The V gene is TRBV27, the J gene TRBJ1-1; no clear D. Per the germline V gene, CDR1 is MNHEY and CDR2 is SMNVEV (reference sequence). The CDR3 runs 10 residues. V was cut by 8 bases and J by 8 bases, with 9 bases left in between. The CDR3 region has the DNA TGTGCCAGCTTTTCGGTAGAAGCTTTCTTT. It translates to CASFSVEAFF.

This chain joins TRBV6-2 or TRBV6-3 and TRBJ2-1, with D perhaps TRBD1 (6 bases). The CDR3 is made up of 11 amino acids. V lost 8 bases, J lost 6 bases, and 8 bases lay in between. The V gene's germline CDR1 is MNHEY and CDR2 SVGEGT. The CDR3, as DNA: TGTGCCAGCGGGACACTCAATGAGCAGTTCTTC. It translates to CASGTLNEQFF.

This clonotype was counted once. The CDR3 DNA reads TGTGCCAGCAGTTACGGGCGGGAGACCTACGAGCAGTACTTC. Translating gives CASSYGRETYEQYF. The chain has TRBV6-5 and TRBJ2-4; 7 positions match TRBD2. The DNA end lines up better with TRBJ2-7; the J call may be wrong. Germline-derived CDR1 and CDR2 are MNHEY and SVGAGI. The CDR3 has 14 residues.

J is TRBJ2-1 and V is TRBV18, with a weak D call TRBD2 (5 bases). Germline assignment: CDR1 KGHSH and CDR2 LQKENI. V lost 2 bases, J lost 9 bases, and 20 bases lay in between. This CDR3 contains 16 residues. CDR3 nucleotides: TGTGCCAGCTCACCAAAAGAGGGCCAGCCTAAGGCTGAGCAGTTCTTC. Its translation: CASSPKEGQPKAEQFF.

The chain employs TRBV11-2 and TRBJ2-7, with TRBD2 identical over 8 bases. The germline gives CDR1 SGHAT, CDR2 FQNNGV. The CDR3 contains 14 residues. The ends lost 5 bases at V and 9 bases at J; junction bases unmatched: 12. CDR3 region: CASSSGTRVSRQYF. CDR3 nucleotide sequence: TGTGCCAGCAGCAGCGGGACTAGGGTATCACGGCAGTACTTC.